In this sample, the clone carrying this TCR beta chain turned up a few times. Libraries were prepared by immunoSEQ multiplex PCR; TCRdb keeps only in-frame clonotypes and omits some of them. The sample contains about 2.4 million clones, 93% of which appear only once. These data belong to a study of shared clonotypes between healthy human individuals. At the level of the study: Two women and three men aged 18 to 49 served as donors.

The TCR sequence derives from a man younger than 35 in good health. Some clones in this sample may be carry-over from other donors' samples. The source material was naive CD4+ T cells from PBMCs. Subset here: CD45RA+ positively selected.

The CDR3 nucleotides read TGCAGCGTTGATCGGGACAGACTGAACACTGAAGCTTTCTTT. Encoded protein: CSVDRDRLNTEAFF. V gene TRBV29-1 combines with J gene TRBJ1-1; 7 nucleotides match TRBD1. Germline assignment: CDR1 SQVTM and CDR2 ANQGSEA. The CDR3 runs to 14 residues. V gave up 3 bases and J gave up 0 bases; unmatched junction bases: 4.